This TCR beta chain was observed in a study of cytomegalovirus exposure and HLA in healthy donors. Overall study results and limits: TCR beta chains numbering roughly 150 were designated cytomegalovirus-associated. There were some public TCRs occurring in many donors, but most TCR sequences were rare. High specificity and sensitivity for cytomegalovirus status were reported for the classifier. It was found in a later analysis that first-cohort TCR clusters tended to co-occur in the 90 to 150 validation repertoires.

As regards this clone: The antigen remains undetermined.

TCRdb's table, derived via immunoSEQ multiplex PCR, lists solely in-frame clones and lacks some. The sample carries roughly 140,000 clones, roughly 89% recorded once. The origin of this receptor is a woman in her late teens or twenties in good health and CMV-seropositive. Sequences were obtained from PBMCs.

CDR3 nucleotide sequence: TGTGCCAGCAGCGCCCCCAGCGTACTAAGCACAGATACGCAGTATTTT. Protein product: CASSAPSVLSTDTQYF. This chain joins TRBV28 and TRBJ2-3; D remains ambiguous. The CDR3 loop spans 16 amino acids. The germline gives CDR1 MDHEN, CDR2 SYDVKM. V lost 6 bases, J lost 0 bases, and 16 bases lay in between.